This T cell receptor beta chain derives from a study of blood T cell repertoires in COVID-19. The CDR3 length is 13 residues. V lost 3 bases to trimming and J lost 6 bases, with 12 bases between them. Germline values: CDR1 LGHDT, CDR2 YNNKEL (reference sequence). Profiling relied on immunoSEQ multiplex PCR, and the TCRdb table lists in-frame clones only, not all of them. Here the sample spans approximately 350,000 clones, 80% to 90% being singletons. The V gene is TRBV3-1 (or the pseudogene TRBV3-2), the J gene TRBJ2-7; D not certain. Input material: peripheral blood. This TCR came from a woman in her twenties or thirties with COVID-19, enrolled during active disease. The CDR3 sequence: CASSQGREVEQYF. The CDR3 bases are TGTGCCAGCAGCCAGGGCCGTGAAGTCGAGCAGTACTTC.